Below are 14 T cell receptor beta chains sequenced from a single sample in a study of OX40 agonist ivuxolimab in advanced cancers. Sequenced by immunoSEQ multiplex PCR; TCRdb stores in-frame clones only, minus some. The sample contains approximately 68,000 clones, 86% of which appear only once. The sequences come from CD4+ or CD8+ T cells sorted from blood, collected in a trial of the OX40 agonist ivuxolimab. These receptors were collected from an adult with an advanced solid tumor such as melanoma, head and neck, liver or kidney cancer.

The CDR3 DNA reads as TGTGCCAGCAGCTTAGGACCCCACGGGACGCAGTATGGCTACACCTTC. This translates into CASSLGPHGTQYGYTF. The chain links TRBV11-2 to TRBJ1-2, with D tentatively TRBD1 (5 bases). This CDR3 region has 16 residues. CDR1 and CDR2 (germline): SGHAT, FQNNGV. V shed 1 base and J shed 5 bases, with 17 bases lying between them.

The CDR3 is CASSPADQETQYF. For the CDR3, the DNA is TGTGCCAGCAGCCCCGCGGACCAAGAGACCCAGTACTTC. The rearrangement uses TRBV5-4 and TRBJ2-5; no clear D gene. The length of the CDR3 is 13 residues. Germline values: CDR1 SGHNT, CDR2 YYREEE (reference sequence). Trimming cost V 4 bases and J 0 bases, with 7 bases left between them.

This chain connects TRBV14 to TRBJ1-4, with a possible D match to TRBD1 (5 bases). V was trimmed by 0 bases and J by 10 bases, leaving 15 bases between them. In germline, CDR1 is SGHDN, CDR2 FVKESK. There are 15 residues in the CDR3. The CDR3 protein is CASSQERQPLGKLFF. The CDR3 bases are TGTGCCAGCAGCCAAGAACGACAGCCCCTAGGAAAACTGTTTTTT.

The chain recombines TRBV25-1 with TRBJ1-2; TRBD1 might be the D (6 bases). The CDR3 covers 13 residues. CDR1 and CDR2 (germline): MGHDK, SYGVNS. V was clipped by 6 bases and J by 2 bases, with 10 bases between them. The DNA for the CDR3 is TGTGCCAGCAGCAAACAGGGAAACTATGGCTACACCTTC. Residues: CASSKQGNYGYTF.

The chain couples TRBV28 to TRBJ1-1; D is undetermined. This CDR3 is 13 amino acids long. In germline, CDR1 is MDHEN, CDR2 SYDVKM. V lost 6 bases, J lost 4 bases, and 12 bases lay in between. In DNA form, the CDR3 reads TGTGCCAGCAGCCCGCGGGCCTTCACTGAAGCTTTCTTT. Protein sequence: CASSPRAFTEAFF.

This clone was observed a single time. The chain carries TRBV6-6 and TRBJ1-1; TRBD1 matches at 12 bases. This CDR3 contains 16 residues. Trimming removed 2 bases from V and 5 bases from J; junction bases left unmatched: 6. Per germline, CDR1 MNHNY and CDR2 SVGAGI (reference sequence). The CDR3 DNA follows: TGTGCCAGCAGTTACCCGGGACAGGGGGCGCGTACTGAAGCTTTCTTT. As protein: CASSYPGQGARTEAFF.

The chain uses TRBV10-2 and TRBJ1-2; 11 nucleotides align to TRBD1. Unmatched junction bases numbered 3, after V lost 3 bases and J lost 3 bases. Germline V gene lookup returns CDR1 WSHSY and CDR2 SAAADI. The CDR3 spans 15 residues. The CDR3 region has the DNA TGCGCCAGCAGTGACACGGGACAGGGGGACTATGGCTACACCTTC. Translating it yields CASSDTGQGDYGYTF.

This clone was recorded only once. The chain couples TRBV28 to TRBJ2-7; 8 nucleotides match TRBD1. CDR3 size: 16 residues. From germline, CDR1 is MDHEN and CDR2 SYDVKM. The V gene end was trimmed by 5 bases and the J gene end by 6 bases; junction bases not matched to a gene: 15. CDR3: CASSRGRGPIRLEQYF. CDR3 sequence (DNA): TGTGCCAGCAGTCGAGGCAGGGGGCCCATCCGCCTCGAGCAGTACTTC.

The V and J genes are TRBV27 and TRBJ1-2, with D perhaps matching TRBD1 (5 bases). V dropped 3 bases and J dropped 2 bases, with 10 bases sitting between them. The CDR3 length is 14 residues. The germline gives CDR1 MNHEY, CDR2 SMNVEV (reference sequence). The CDR3 protein is CASSFVDTNYGYTF. CDR3 in DNA: TGTGCCAGCAGTTTTGTGGACACCAACTATGGCTACACCTTC.

Relative to its sample, this clone is medium-sized. The chain links TRBV28 to TRBJ2-7; D gene unclear. Germline CDR1 and CDR2: MDHEN and SYDVKM. This CDR3 is built from 11 residues. V lost 1 base and J lost 6, with 4 bases in between. The CDR3 nucleotides are TGTGCCAGCAGTTTATCGCGCGAGCAGTACTTC. This codes for CASSLSREQYF.

The rearrangement joins TRBV19 to TRBJ2-6; the D gene is possibly TRBD1 (5 bases). Trimming pared 4 bases from V and 0 bases from J, leaving 13 bases between. This CDR3 comprises 17 residues. Germline CDR1 and CDR2: LNHDA and SQIVND (reference sequence). For the CDR3, the DNA is TGTGCCAGTAGTAAGTGGGGCGAAAGCTCTGGGGCCAACGTCCTGACTTTC. As protein: CASSKWGESSGANVLTF.

The chain combines TRBV9 with TRBJ1-3, with 10 bases that match TRBD1. The CDR3 is 15 residues long. Germline CDR1 reads SGDLS; CDR2 reads YYNGEE. Losses at the gene ends were 3 bases for V and 3 bases for J; bases not matched to a gene: 3. This CDR3 reads CASSGQGAYGNTIYF. The CDR3 nucleotides read TGTGCCAGCAGCGGACAGGGGGCGTATGGAAACACCATATATTTT.

The rearrangement uses TRBV5-6 and TRBJ2-5; D not certain. The V end was cut by 4 bases, the J end by 5 bases, with 6 bases between. The CDR3 consists of 11 residues. Germline loops: CDR1 SGHDT, CDR2 YYEEEE. CDR3 protein: CASSLEETQYF. CDR3 sequence (DNA): TGTGCCAGCAGCCTCGAGGAGACCCAGTACTTC.

The rearrangement uses TRBV5-1 and TRBJ2-3, with 14 bases aligning to TRBD2. Trimming removed 4 bases from V and 6 bases from J; junction bases left unmatched: 10. The CDR3 covers 17 residues. Germline loops: CDR1 SGHRS, CDR2 YFSETQ. This CDR3 reads CASSPGLAGVAGDTQYF. In nucleotides, the CDR3 is TGCGCCAGCAGCCCGGGACTAGCGGGGGTCGCAGGGGATACGCAGTATTTT.